Each of the 8 T cell receptor beta chains below was sequenced from the same sample in a study of early T cells in non-severe SARS-CoV-2 infection. TCRdb called the 5' RACE reads again in MiXCR, with one record for every CDR3 protein. Altogether roughly 72,000 distinct CDR3 sequences are present, 10% to 15% being singletons, with the ten largest covering 1.1%. The specimen sequenced was whole blood. The receptors come from an adult who was a healthcare worker with PCR-confirmed SARS-CoV-2 infection or an uninfected control (not recorded which).

This clonotype was recorded many times. The chain couples TRBV7-2 to TRBJ1-1, with TRBD1 matching over 10 bases. The CDR3 spans 15 residues. Per germline, CDR1 SGHTA and CDR2 FQGNSA. V dropped 5 bases and J dropped 2; count of bases not matched to a gene: 5. In DNA, the CDR3 is TGTGCCAGCAGCGAGACAGGGGGCTCCAACACTGAAGCTTTCTTT. Protein sequence: CASSETGGSNTEAFF.

This chain links TRBV28 with TRBJ2-5; D is unclear. V lost 3 bases, J lost 4 bases, and 12 bases lay in between. The CDR3 consists of 14 residues. CDR1 is MDHEN and CDR2 is SYDVKM in the germline V gene. The DNA of the CDR3 is TGTGCCAGCAGTTTGACGCGGCTGGGAGAGACCCAGTACTTC. Encoded protein: CASSLTRLGETQYF.

This clonotype was observed a few times. The gene calls are TRBV29-1 and TRBJ2-3, with D perhaps assigned TRBD1 or TRBD2 (5 bases each). This CDR3 is 16 amino acids long. Per the germline V gene, CDR1 is SQVTM and CDR2 is ANQGSEA. The V end lost 5 bases, the J end lost 0 bases, and 18 bases lay between the germline ends. As DNA, the CDR3 is TGCAGCGTTAGGGCCGGGACCCAACCTAGCACAGATACGCAGTATTTT. Its translation: CSVRAGTQPSTDTQYF.

This clonotype was detected ten times or more. The chain couples TRBV5-4 to TRBJ2-3; TRBD2 matches at 10 bases. The CDR3 spans 14 residues. The trim removed 4 bases at V and 3 bases at J, leaving 2 bases unmatched. CDR1 is SGHNT, CDR2 YYREEE, per germline (reference sequence). The CDR3 nucleotides are TGTGCCAGCAGCCTACTAGCGGGAACAGATACGCAGTATTTT. Its translation is CASSLLAGTDTQYF.

V gene TRBV29-1 combines with J gene TRBJ2-2, with unresolved D. The CDR3 covers 11 residues. Germline V gene lookup returns CDR1 SQVTM and CDR2 ANQGSEA. V was cut by 2 bases and J by 8 bases, with 6 bases left in between. The CDR3 here is CSVESAGELFF. Here the CDR3 DNA reads TGCAGCGTTGAATCGGCAGGGGAGCTGTTTTTT.

This clonotype was seen only a few times. The gene calls are TRBV5-3 and TRBJ1-1; possibly TRBD1 for D (5 bases). TRBV5-3 is recorded as an ORF, its role being uncertain. The CDR3 has 15 residues. V gave up 1 base and J gave up 0 bases, with 10 bases separating them. For the CDR3, the DNA is TGTGCCAGAAGCTTGAATGCAGGGTTGAACACTGAAGCTTTCTTT. Translated: CARSLNAGLNTEAFF.

This clonotype was detected a few times. The V and J genes are TRBV28 and TRBJ2-7; TRBD2 matches 7 bases. This CDR3 is 15 amino acids long. The V segment lost 6 bases and the J segment 0 bases; nucleotides outside the gene matches: 8. Germline loops: CDR1 MDHEN, CDR2 SYDVKM. CDR3 bases: TGTGCCAGCAGACTCGGGGGGAGGGCCTCCTACGAGCAGTACTTC. Translation: CASRLGGRASYEQYF.

The chain carries TRBV5-5 and TRBJ2-3; the match to TRBD2 covers 7 bases. The germline V gene has CDR1 SGHKS and CDR2 YYEKEE (reference sequence). With 0 bases clipped from V and 1 base from J, the junction kept 5 bases outside the gene matches. The CDR3 totals 16 residues. In DNA form, the CDR3 reads TGTGCCAGCAGCTTGGTTGGCGGGAGTGGCACAGATACGCAGTATTTT. It specifies CASSLVGGSGTDTQYF.